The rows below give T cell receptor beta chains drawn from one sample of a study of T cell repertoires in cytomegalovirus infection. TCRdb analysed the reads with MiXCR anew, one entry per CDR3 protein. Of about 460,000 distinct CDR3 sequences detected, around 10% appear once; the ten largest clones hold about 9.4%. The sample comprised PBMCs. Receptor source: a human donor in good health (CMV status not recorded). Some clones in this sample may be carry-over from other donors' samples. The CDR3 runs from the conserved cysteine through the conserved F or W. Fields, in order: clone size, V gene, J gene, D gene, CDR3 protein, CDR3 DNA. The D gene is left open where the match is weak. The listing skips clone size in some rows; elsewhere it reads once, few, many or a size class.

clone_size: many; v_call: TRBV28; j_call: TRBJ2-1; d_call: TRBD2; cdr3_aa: CASTPSGGGYNEQFF; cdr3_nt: TGTGCCAGCACCCCTAGCGGGGGGGGGTACAATGAGCAGTTCTTC
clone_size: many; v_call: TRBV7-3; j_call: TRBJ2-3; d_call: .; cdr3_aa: CASSFTGTGGTQYF; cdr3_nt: TGTGCCAGCAGCTTCACAGGGACGGGAGGTACGCAGTATTTT
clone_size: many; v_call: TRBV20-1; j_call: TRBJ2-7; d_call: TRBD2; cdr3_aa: CSATSGTSVHEQYF; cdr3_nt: TGCAGTGCTACTTCCGGGACTAGCGTTCACGAGCAGTACTTC
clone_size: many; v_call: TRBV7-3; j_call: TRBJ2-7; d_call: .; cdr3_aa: CASSLDKGYEQYF; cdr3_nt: TGTGCCAGCAGCTTAGACAAAGGGTATGAGCAGTACTTC
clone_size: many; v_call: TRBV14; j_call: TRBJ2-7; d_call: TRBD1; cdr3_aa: CASSQEDRITYEQYF; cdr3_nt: TGTGCCAGCAGCCAAGAGGACAGGATTACCTACGAGCAGTACTTC
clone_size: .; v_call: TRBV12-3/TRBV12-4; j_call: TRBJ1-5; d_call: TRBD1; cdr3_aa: CASSLSPGTGDQPQHF; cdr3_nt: TGTGCCAGCAGTTTAAGTCCCGGGACAGGTGATCAGCCCCAGCATTTT
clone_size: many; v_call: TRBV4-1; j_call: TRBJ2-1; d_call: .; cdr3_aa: CASSQDPLSWGEQFF; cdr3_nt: TGCGCCAGCAGCCAAGATCCCCTTAGCTGGGGTGAGCAGTTCTTC
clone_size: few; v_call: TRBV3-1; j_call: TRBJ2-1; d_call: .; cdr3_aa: CASSQVTTGTQFF; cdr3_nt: TGTGCCAGCAGCCAAGTAACCACGGGTACGCAGTTCTTC
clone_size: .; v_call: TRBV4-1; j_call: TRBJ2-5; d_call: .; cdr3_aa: CASSQERKRNRLKETQYF; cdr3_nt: TGCGCCAGCAGCCAAGAACGGAAGCGGAATCGACTAAAAGAGACCCAGTACTTC
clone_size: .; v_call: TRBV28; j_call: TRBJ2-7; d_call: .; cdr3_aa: CASSQILSGSSYEQYF; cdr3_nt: TGTGCCAGCAGCCAAATCTTGTCAGGGAGCTCCTACGAGCAGTACTTC
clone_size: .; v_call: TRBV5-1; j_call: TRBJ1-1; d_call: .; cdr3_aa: CASSLELGGSTEAFF; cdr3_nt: TGCGCCAGCAGCTTGGAGCTGGGCGGAAGCACTGAAGCTTTCTTT
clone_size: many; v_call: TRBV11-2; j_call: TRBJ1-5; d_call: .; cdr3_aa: CAIPPGGREYDNQPQHF; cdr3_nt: TGTGCCATCCCACCCGGGGGGCGCGAATATGACAATCAGCCCCAGCATTTT
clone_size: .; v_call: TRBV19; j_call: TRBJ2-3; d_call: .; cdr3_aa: CASPAAGGPTDTQYF; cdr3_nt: TGTGCCAGCCCTGCGGCCGGGGGTCCCACAGATACGCAGTATTTT
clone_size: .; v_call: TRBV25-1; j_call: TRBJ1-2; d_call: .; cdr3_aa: CASSDGGLLYGYTF; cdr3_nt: TGTGCCAGCAGTGATGGGGGACTCCTCTATGGCTACACCTTC
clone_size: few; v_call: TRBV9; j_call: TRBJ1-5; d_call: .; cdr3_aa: CASSAGAADSNQPQHF; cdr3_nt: TGTGCCAGCAGCGCGGGGGCAGCAGATAGCAATCAGCCCCAGCATTTT
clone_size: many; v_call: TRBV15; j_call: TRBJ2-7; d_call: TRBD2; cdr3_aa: CATSGMTSGSSYEQYF; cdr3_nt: TGTGCCACCAGCGGAATGACTAGCGGAAGCTCCTACGAGCAGTACTTC